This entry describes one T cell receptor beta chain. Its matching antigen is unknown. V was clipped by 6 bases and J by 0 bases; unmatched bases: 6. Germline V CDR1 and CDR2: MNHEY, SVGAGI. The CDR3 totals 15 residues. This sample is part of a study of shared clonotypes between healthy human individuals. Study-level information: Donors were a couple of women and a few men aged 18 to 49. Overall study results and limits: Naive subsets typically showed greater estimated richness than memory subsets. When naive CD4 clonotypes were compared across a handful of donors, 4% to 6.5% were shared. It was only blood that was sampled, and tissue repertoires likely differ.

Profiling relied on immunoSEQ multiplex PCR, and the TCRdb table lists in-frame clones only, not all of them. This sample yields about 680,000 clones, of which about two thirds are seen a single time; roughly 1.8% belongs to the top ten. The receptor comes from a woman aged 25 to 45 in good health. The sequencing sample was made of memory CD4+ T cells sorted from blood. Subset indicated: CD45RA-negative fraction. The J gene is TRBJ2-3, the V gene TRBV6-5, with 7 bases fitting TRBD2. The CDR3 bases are TGTGCCAGCAGGGCCGGAGCGGGGAGCACAGATACGCAGTATTTT. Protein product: CASRAGAGSTDTQYF.